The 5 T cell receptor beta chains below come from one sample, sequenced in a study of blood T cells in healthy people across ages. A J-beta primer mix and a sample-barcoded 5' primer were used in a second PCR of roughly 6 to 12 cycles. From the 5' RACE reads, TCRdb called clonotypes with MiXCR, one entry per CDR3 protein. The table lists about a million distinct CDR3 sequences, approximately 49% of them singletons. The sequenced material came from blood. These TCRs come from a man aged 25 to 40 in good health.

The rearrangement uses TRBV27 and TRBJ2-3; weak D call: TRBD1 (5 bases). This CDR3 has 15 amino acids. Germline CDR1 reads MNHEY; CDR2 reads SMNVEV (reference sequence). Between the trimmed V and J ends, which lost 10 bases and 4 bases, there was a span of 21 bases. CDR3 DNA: TGTGCCACCCGCTTAGGTCCAGGGCTGGCAGATACGCAGTATTTT. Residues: CATRLGPGLADTQYF.

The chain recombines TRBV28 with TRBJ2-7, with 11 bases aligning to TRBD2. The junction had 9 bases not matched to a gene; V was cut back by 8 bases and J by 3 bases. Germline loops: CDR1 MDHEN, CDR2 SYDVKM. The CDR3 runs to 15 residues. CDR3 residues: CASQFNSGRVYEQYF. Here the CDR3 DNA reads TGTGCCAGCCAGTTTAATAGCGGGAGGGTCTACGAGCAGTACTTC.

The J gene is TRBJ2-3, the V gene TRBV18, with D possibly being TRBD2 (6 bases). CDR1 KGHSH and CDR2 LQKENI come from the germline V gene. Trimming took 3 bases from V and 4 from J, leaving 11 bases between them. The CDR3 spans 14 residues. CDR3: CASSPVTSPDTQYF. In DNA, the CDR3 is TGTGCCAGCTCACCCGTCACTAGCCCAGATACGCAGTATTTT. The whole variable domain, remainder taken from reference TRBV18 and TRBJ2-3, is NAGVMQNPRHLVRRRGQEARLRCSPMKGHSHVYWYRQLPEEGLKFMVYLQKENIIDESGMPKERFSAEFPKEGPSILRIQQVVRGDSAAYFCASSPVTSPDTQYFGPGTRLTVL.

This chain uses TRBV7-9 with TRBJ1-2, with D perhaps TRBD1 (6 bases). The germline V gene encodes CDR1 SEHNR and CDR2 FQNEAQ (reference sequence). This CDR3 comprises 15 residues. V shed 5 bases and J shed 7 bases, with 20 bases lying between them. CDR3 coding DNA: TGTGCCAGCAGCACCCCTGGAGCGTGGGGGCCTGGCTACACCTTC. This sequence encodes CASSTPGAWGPGYTF.

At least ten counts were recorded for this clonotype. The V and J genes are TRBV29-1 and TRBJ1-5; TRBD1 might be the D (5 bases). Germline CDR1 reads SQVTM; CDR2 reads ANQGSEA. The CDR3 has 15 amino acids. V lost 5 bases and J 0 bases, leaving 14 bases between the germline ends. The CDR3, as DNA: TGCAGCGTTCGTACAGGTCCCAATAGCAATCAGCCCCAGCATTTT. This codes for CSVRTGPNSNQPQHF.